This T cell receptor beta chain emerged from a study of cytomegalovirus exposure and HLA in healthy donors. Sequencing used immunoSEQ multiplex PCR; TCRdb keeps in-frame clones, though not all of them. The sample has a few hundred thousand clones; roughly 88% are singletons. CDR3 size: 16 residues. Germline V gives CDR1 MDHEN, CDR2 SYDVKM. Deletions cut 6 bases from V and 1 base from J, with 18 bases between. Study conclusions and caveats: TCR clusters originating in the first cohort tended to co-occur in the roughly 110 validation repertoires, according to a later analysis.

With respect to this clone: Its antigen is unidentified.

The TCR originated in a woman aged 18 to 35 in good health and CMV-seronegative. The V and J genes are TRBV28 and TRBJ1-1; D is unclear. The sample consisted of PBMCs. The CDR3 DNA is TGTGCCAGCAGCTCCGAGGAGGTAAGGGAGAACACTGAAGCTTTCTTT. Its protein is CASSSEEVRENTEAFF.